The subject of this entry is one T cell receptor (beta chain). Its antigen remains unknown. At one boundary the junction diverges from the germline segment, which might be a read error. The tissue used was unsorted bulk material of about 19-30 mg. RNA and DNA were co-extracted from it with the AllPrep DNA/RNA mini kit. These data originate in a study of tumor-infiltrating lymphocytes in primary liver carcinoma. Germline CDR1 and CDR2: SGHDT and YYEEEE. CDR3 size: 15 residues. Overall study results and limits: Only about 7-25% of top clones occurred in every one of the five tumor regions.

A primer in the constant region served to generate TCR beta cDNA from approximately 460 ng of total RNA. ARM-PCR, slightly modified, supplied the TCR beta libraries through three nested multiplex PCR rounds. The opening two PCR rounds, approximately 10 cycles each, paired TRBV1-TRBV30 forward primers with a C-beta reverse primer. A single record per CDR3 protein comes from TCRdb applying MiXCR to the multiplex PCR reads. The sample holds some 64,000 distinct CDR3 sequences; about two thirds are singletons and the top ten take around 38%. Input material: liver tumor tissue from sampling region 4. Subset meaning: tumor region T4, right-lateral pole. The J gene is TRBJ1-1, the V gene TRBV5-6; no firm D call. The TCR comes from a man aged 40-55 years with primary liver carcinoma and hepatitis B virus infection. The CDR3 here is CASSFPGLIPTETFF. In DNA form, the CDR3 reads TGTGCCAGCAGCTTTCCGGGCCTTATTCCCACTGAAACTTTCTTT.